What follows are 30 T cell receptor beta chains derived from one specimen sequenced in a study of blood T cell repertoires in COVID-19. The repertoire was sequenced with immunoSEQ multiplex PCR; TCRdb's copy has only in-frame clones and lacks some. The sample gives tens of thousands of clones, approximately 70% of which show up once; roughly 24% is in the top ten. The sample comprised peripheral blood. These receptors were obtained from a woman in her fifties or sixties in a cohort sampled during active or convalescent COVID-19.

Written as DNA, the CDR3 is TGTGCCAGCAGTGGGACCGGGACAGGGACGTATAGGTTTAGCTACGAGCAGTACTTC. Translating it yields CASSGTGTGTYRFSYEQYF. This chain links TRBV27 with TRBJ2-7; TRBD1 agrees at 9 bases. Per germline, CDR1 MNHEY and CDR2 SMNVEV (reference sequence). The CDR3 has 19 residues. Germline trimming cut 5 bases from V and 3 bases from J; bases unmatched to any gene: 20.

DNA for the CDR3: TGTGCCAGTAGTGCGCGGTCGGATACGCAGTATTTT. Its protein product is CASSARSDTQYF. This chain uses TRBV19 with TRBJ2-3; D remains ambiguous. This CDR3 contains 12 residues. V lost 5 bases to trimming and J lost 6 bases, with 9 bases between them. Germline-derived CDR1 and CDR2 are LNHDA and SQIVND (reference sequence). The full variable domain, its missing parts supplied by reference TRBV19 and TRBJ2-3, is DGGITQSPKYLFRKEGQNVTLSCEQNLNHDAMYWYRQDPGQGLRLIYYSQIVNDFQKGDIAEGYSVSREKKESFPLTVTSAQKNPTAFYLCASSARSDTQYFGPGTRLTVL.

The chain is built from TRBV2 and TRBJ2-5, with D unclear. Germline values: CDR1 SNHLY, CDR2 FYNNEI. The CDR3 is made up of 14 amino acids. Trimming removed 5 bases at V and 0 bases at J, with 10 bases between. Here the CDR3 DNA reads TGTGCCAGCAGTCCGACAAGACACCAAGAGACCCAGTACTTC. Its translation is CASSPTRHQETQYF.

This clone was counted a few times. The chain has TRBV9 and TRBJ1-5; D may be TRBD1 (5 bases). This CDR3 has 15 residues. V was clipped by 4 bases and J by 2 bases, with 13 bases between them. Germline V gives CDR1 SGDLS, CDR2 YYNGEE. The DNA of the CDR3 is TGTGCCAGCAGCCAATCGGGGGTAGGCAATCAGCCCCAGCATTTT. Encoded protein: CASSQSGVGNQPQHF.

The rearrangement joins TRBV7-2 to TRBJ2-7; no definite D call. Germline V CDR1 and CDR2: SGHTA, FQGNSA. This CDR3 spans 13 amino acids. Deletions cut 1 base from V and 4 bases from J, with 8 bases between. CDR3 sequence reads: CASSLEAGYEQYF. The CDR3 nucleotides are TGTGCCAGCAGCTTAGAGGCCGGGTACGAGCAGTACTTC.

This clone was picked up one time. In nucleotides, the CDR3 is TGCAGTGCTAGTGGGGGGACAGGGGATCAGCCCCAGCATTTT. It specifies CSASGGTGDQPQHF. The chain uses TRBV20-1 and TRBJ1-5; 10 bases are a match to TRBD1. The CDR3 extends over 14 amino acids. Unmatched junction bases numbered 4, after V lost 3 bases and J lost 5 bases. The V gene's germline CDR1 is DFQATT and CDR2 SNEGSKA (reference sequence).

This clone has a handful of counts. The chain employs TRBV5-4 and TRBJ1-2; 8 positions match TRBD1. V lost 4 bases and J lost 4; bases outside the gene matches: 15. Per the germline V gene, CDR1 is SGHNT and CDR2 is YYREEE (reference sequence). CDR3 length: 17 amino acids. The CDR3 DNA reads as TGTGCCAGCAGCCAGGGACAGGCCAGAAGCGGTGTCTATGGCTACACCTTC. Translating it yields CASSQGQARSGVYGYTF.

This clone was recorded once. The J gene is TRBJ1-2, the V gene TRBV3-1 (or the pseudogene TRBV3-2), with TRBD1 as a possible D gene (5 bases). Trimming left V 1 base short and J 4 bases short, with 19 bases between. Looked up from germline, CDR1 is LGHDT and CDR2 is YNNKEL (reference sequence). The CDR3 contains 17 residues. The CDR3 DNA reads TGTGCCAGCAGCCAAGGACTTGGGGGGGGACGTAGCTATGGCTACACCTTC. Encoded protein: CASSQGLGGGRSYGYTF.

The chain employs TRBV5-1 and TRBJ2-3; 10 positions agree with TRBD1. J lost 4 bases, V lost 3 bases, and 5 bases had no gene match. There are 15 residues in the CDR3. Germline CDR1 SGHRS, CDR2 YFSETQ. The CDR3 protein is CASSSGQGSSDTQYF. The DNA for the CDR3 is TGCGCCAGCAGCTCGGGACAGGGGAGCTCAGATACGCAGTATTTT. Full variable domain (rest looked up from reference TRBV5-1 and TRBJ2-3): KAGVTQTPRYLIKTRGQQVTLSCSPISGHRSVSWYQQTPGQGLQFLFEYFSETQRNKGNFPGRFSGRQFSNSRSEMNVSTLELGDSALYLCASSSGQGSSDTQYFGPGTRLTVL.

The rearrangement joins TRBV7-3 to TRBJ2-1; tentatively, D is TRBD1 (6 bases). This CDR3 has 15 residues. Deletions cut 1 base from V and 2 bases from J, with 9 bases between. Germline V CDR1 and CDR2: SGHTA, FQGTGA. As DNA, the CDR3 is TGTGCCAGCAGCTTAATAGGACAGCCCTACAATGAGCAGTTCTTC. As protein: CASSLIGQPYNEQFF.

The gene calls are TRBV30 and TRBJ2-7; D is ambiguous. The CDR3 length is 12 residues. Trimming took 2 bases from V and 7 from J, leaving 12 bases between them. The germline V gene has CDR1 GTSNPN and CDR2 SVGIG (reference sequence). The CDR3 loop is CAWSPGIREQYF. The CDR3 DNA follows: TGTGCCTGGAGTCCAGGAATTCGTGAGCAGTACTTC.

The rearrangement joins TRBV5-6 to TRBJ2-1; possibly TRBD2 for D (7 bases). The germline V gene encodes CDR1 SGHDT and CDR2 YYEEEE. V was cut by 4 bases and J by 14 bases, with 25 bases left in between. The length of the CDR3 is 15 residues. The CDR3 protein is CASSQLRGGPSTKFF. The CDR3, as DNA: TGTGCCAGCAGCCAACTTCGCGGGGGCCCCTCGACAAAGTTCTTC. The complete variable domain, with remaining parts taken from reference TRBV5-6 and TRBJ2-1, reads DAGVTQSPTHLIKTRGQQVTLRCSPKSGHDTVSWYQQALGQGPQFIFQYYEEEERQRGNFPDRFSGHQFPNYSSELNVNALLLGDSALYLCASSQLRGGPSTKFFGPGTRLTVL.

This rearrangement joins TRBV7-9 to TRBJ2-7; 9 positions agree with TRBD1. This CDR3 is 16 amino acids long. Germline V lookup: CDR1 SEHNR, CDR2 FQNEAQ (reference sequence). The V segment lost 5 bases and the J segment 5 bases; nucleotides outside the gene matches: 13. CDR3 sequence (DNA): TGTGCCAGCAGCAATTTGGGACAGGGATTTGTCGACGAGCAGTACTTC. As protein: CASSNLGQGFVDEQYF.

This chain uses TRBV4-3 with TRBJ2-7; 9 nucleotides match TRBD2. The CDR3 runs 14 residues. The germline CDR1 and CDR2 sequences are LGHNA and YSLEER. The J segment lost 3 bases and the V segment lost 8 bases, leaving 8 bases of the junction unmatched. The CDR3 sequence: CASGMAGGDYEQYF. CDR3 in DNA: TGCGCCAGCGGAATGGCGGGGGGGGACTACGAGCAGTACTTC.

This clone has at least ten counts. The chain links TRBV10-1 to TRBJ2-3; 8 nucleotides line up with TRBD2. Germline V gene data show CDR1 as WNHNN and CDR2 as SYGVQD (reference sequence). CDR3 size: 14 residues. V shed 2 bases and J 3 bases; nucleotides not matched to a gene: 1. The CDR3 DNA follows: TGCGCCAGCAGTGAGGGGACTAGGACAGATACGCAGTATTTT. Its protein is CASSEGTRTDTQYF.

The chain is built from TRBV10-3 and TRBJ2-7; D might be TRBD1 (6 bases). Trimming stripped 8 bases from V and 0 bases from J, with 8 bases between. There are 12 residues in the CDR3. The V gene's germline CDR1 is ENHRY and CDR2 SYGVKD. The CDR3 bases are TGTGCCATCGGACAGTCCTCCTACGAGCAGTACTTC. Residues: CAIGQSSYEQYF.

The chain joins TRBV5-4 to TRBJ2-1; no firm D call. CDR1 is SGHNT and CDR2 is YYREEE in the germline V gene (reference sequence). V was shortened by 5 bases and J by 0 bases, with 15 bases between the two germline ends. The CDR3 spans 16 residues. CDR3 region: CASRPDPRSSYNEQFF. In DNA, the CDR3 is TGTGCCAGCAGACCCGACCCCCGGAGCTCCTACAATGAGCAGTTCTTC.

In its sample, this clone was seen a few times. The rearrangement links TRBV19 to TRBJ1-5, with 8 nucleotides matching TRBD1. This CDR3 is built from 17 residues. Germline CDR1 is LNHDA and CDR2 is SQIVND (reference sequence). With 2 bases clipped from V and 3 bases from J, the junction kept 9 bases outside the gene matches. Written as DNA, the CDR3 is TGTGCCAGTAGTATAAGTCACGGGACAGGAGACAATCAGCCCCAGCATTTT. This encodes CASSISHGTGDNQPQHF.

By frequency in the sample, this clone is medium-sized. The V call is TRBV2, the J call TRBJ2-3; perhaps TRBD2 as D (6 bases). The CDR3 runs to 15 residues. Germline CDR1 reads SNHLY; CDR2 reads FYNNEI. Trimming removed 0 bases from V and 6 bases from J, with 13 bases in between. CDR3 nucleotide sequence: TGTGCCAGCAGTGAAGCGGGGAGGAGTGGCGATACGCAGTATTTT. Protein sequence: CASSEAGRSGDTQYF.

The chain uses TRBV7-2 and TRBJ2-1, with D possibly TRBD2 on 6 matching bases. The CDR3 covers 15 residues. V was pared by 5 bases and J by 3 bases, with 14 bases between. Germline CDR1 is SGHTA and CDR2 is FQGNSA. The CDR3 reads CASSPFGGNYNEQFF. The CDR3 region has the DNA TGTGCCAGCAGCCCCTTCGGGGGTAACTACAATGAGCAGTTCTTC.

This clone was observed a handful of times. This chain connects TRBV21-1 to TRBJ2-7; TRBD1, as called in the table, went unchecked against the DNA. TRBV21-1 is a listed pseudogene. CDR3 length: 17 residues. The CDR3 sequence: CASSKRLLGTADYEQYF. In nucleotides, the CDR3 is TGTGCCAGCAGCAAACGGTTACTAGGGACAGCGGACTACGAGCAGTACTTC.

V and J are TRBV25-1 and TRBJ1-2; D is possibly TRBD1 (6 bases). Trimming left V 8 bases short and J 5 bases short, with 15 bases between. This CDR3 has 13 amino acids. Germline V gene sequence: CDR1 MGHDK, CDR2 SYGVNS. The CDR3 reads CASLSDSSYGYTF. The CDR3 DNA reads as TGTGCCAGCCTATCGGACAGTTCTTATGGCTACACCTTC.

This clone was seen only once. This sequence joins TRBV10-3 and TRBJ2-5, with 9 bases fitting TRBD2. There are 15 residues in the CDR3. V lost 2 bases to trimming and J lost 1 base; unmatched junction nucleotides: 2. Germline V gives CDR1 ENHRY, CDR2 SYGVKD. CDR3 sequence: CAISEPGLAQETQYF. The CDR3 DNA follows: TGTGCCATCAGTGAGCCGGGACTAGCCCAAGAGACCCAGTACTTC.

The chain links TRBV4-3 to TRBJ1-3; no clear D. The CDR3 contains 17 residues. The V and J ends lost 0 bases and 2 bases respectively, with 14 bases between them. Germline CDR1 LGHNA, CDR2 YSLEER. The CDR3 region has the DNA TGCGCCAGCAGCCAAGATCTAGCCGGCTCAGCTGGAAACACCATATATTTT. This translates into CASSQDLAGSAGNTIYF.

This clone has just a few counts. CDR3 sequence reads: CASSLGWASGANVLTF. The CDR3 bases are TGTGCCAGCAGCTTAGGGTGGGCGTCTGGGGCCAACGTCCTGACTTTC. The chain joins TRBV7-2 to TRBJ2-6; D gene ambiguous. The CDR3 consists of 16 residues. Trimming pared 1 base from V and 1 base from J, leaving 8 bases between. Looked up from germline, CDR1 is SGHTA and CDR2 is FQGNSA.

The chain employs TRBV19 and TRBJ1-5, with no clear D. V lost 6 bases, J lost 4 bases, and 19 bases lay in between. CDR1 is LNHDA, CDR2 SQIVND, per germline (reference sequence). This CDR3 is built from 16 residues. For the CDR3, the DNA is TGTGCCAGTAGAACGCGACCTGACTTATTTAATCAGCCCCAGCATTTT. It yields the protein CASRTRPDLFNQPQHF.

Here the CDR3 DNA reads TGTGCCAGCAGCCAAGATGATCCCAGACAGATGTGGGGCTACACCTTC. Its protein is CASSQDDPRQMWGYTF. The chain is built from TRBV4-2 and TRBJ1-2, with D maybe TRBD1 (5 bases). V gave up 0 bases and J gave up 8 bases, with 19 bases separating them. The germline V gene has CDR1 LGHNA and CDR2 YNFKEQ. This CDR3 spans 16 amino acids.

Only one count was recorded for this clone. The V gene is TRBV9, the J gene TRBJ1-1, with D uncertain. Trimming left V 2 bases short and J 4 bases short, with 12 bases between. CDR1 is SGDLS, CDR2 YYNGEE, per germline. This CDR3 has 14 residues. The CDR3 protein is CASSVGPSGTEAFF. Here the CDR3 DNA reads TGTGCCAGCAGCGTTGGACCGAGCGGCACTGAAGCTTTCTTT. Drawing the rest from reference TRBV9 and TRBJ1-1, the complete variable domain is DSGVTQTPKHLITATGQRVTLRCSPRSGDLSVYWYQQSLDQGLQFLIQYYNGEERAKGNILERFSAQQFPDLHSELNLSSLELGDSALYFCASSVGPSGTEAFFGQGTRLTVV.

The rearrangement uses TRBV5-1 and TRBJ2-4, with TRBD1 matching over 9 bases. Germline V CDR1 and CDR2: SGHRS, YFSETQ. The V and J ends lost 4 bases and 7 bases, in that order; junction bases with no gene match: 6. This CDR3 region has 14 residues. This CDR3 is CASSVQGALNIQYF. DNA of the CDR3: TGCGCCAGCAGCGTACAGGGGGCCCTTAACATTCAGTACTTC.

The table lists this clone with a few counts. The V and J genes are TRBV7-3 and TRBJ2-2; 7 bases align to TRBD1. The trim removed 6 bases at V and 2 bases at J, leaving 3 bases unmatched. The CDR3 extends over 14 amino acids. CDR1 and CDR2 from the germline V gene are SGHTA and FQGTGA. This CDR3 is CASRRQGNTGELFF. The CDR3, as DNA: TGTGCCAGCAGGAGACAGGGAAACACCGGGGAGCTGTTTTTT.